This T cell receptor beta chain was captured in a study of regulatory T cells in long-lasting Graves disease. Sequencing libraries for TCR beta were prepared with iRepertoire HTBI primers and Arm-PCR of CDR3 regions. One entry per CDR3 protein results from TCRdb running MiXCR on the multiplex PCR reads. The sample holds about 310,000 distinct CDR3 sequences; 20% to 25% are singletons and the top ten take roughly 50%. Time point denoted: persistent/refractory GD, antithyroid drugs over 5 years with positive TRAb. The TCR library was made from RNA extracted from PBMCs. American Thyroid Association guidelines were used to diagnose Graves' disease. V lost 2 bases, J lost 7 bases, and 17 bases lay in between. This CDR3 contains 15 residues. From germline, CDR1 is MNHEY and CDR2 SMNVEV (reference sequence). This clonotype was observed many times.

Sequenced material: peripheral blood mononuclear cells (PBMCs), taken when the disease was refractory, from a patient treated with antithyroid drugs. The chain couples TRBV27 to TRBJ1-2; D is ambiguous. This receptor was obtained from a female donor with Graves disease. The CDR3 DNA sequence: TGTGCCAGCAGTTTACGACCCGTGGGAGGCTTTGGCTACACCTTC. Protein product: CASSLRPVGGFGYTF.